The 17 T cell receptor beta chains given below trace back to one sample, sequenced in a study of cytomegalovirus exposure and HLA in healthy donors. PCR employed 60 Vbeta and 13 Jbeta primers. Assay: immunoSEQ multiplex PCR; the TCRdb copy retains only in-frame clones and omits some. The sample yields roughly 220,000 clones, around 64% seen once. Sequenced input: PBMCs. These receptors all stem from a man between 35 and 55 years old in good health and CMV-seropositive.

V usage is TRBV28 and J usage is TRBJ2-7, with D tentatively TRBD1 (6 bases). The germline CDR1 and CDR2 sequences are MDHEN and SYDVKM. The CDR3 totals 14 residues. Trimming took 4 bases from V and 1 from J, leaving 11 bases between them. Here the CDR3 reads CASSSRGLSYEQYF. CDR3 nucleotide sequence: TGTGCCAGCAGTTCCAGGGGTCTGTCCTACGAGCAGTACTTC.

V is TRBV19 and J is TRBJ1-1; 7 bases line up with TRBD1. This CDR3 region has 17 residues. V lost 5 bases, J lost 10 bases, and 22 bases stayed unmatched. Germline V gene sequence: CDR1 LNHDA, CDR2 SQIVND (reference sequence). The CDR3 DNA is TGTGCCAGTAGTCCCCTGGGGAGGACAGGTCCCGACTCGGGAGCTTTCTTT. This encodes CASSPLGRTGPDSGAFF.

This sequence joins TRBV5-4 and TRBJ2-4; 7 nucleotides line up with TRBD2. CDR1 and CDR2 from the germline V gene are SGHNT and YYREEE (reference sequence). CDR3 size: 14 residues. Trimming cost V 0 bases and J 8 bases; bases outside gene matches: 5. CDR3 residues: CASSLDGGKDIQYF. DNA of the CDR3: TGTGCCAGCAGCTTGGACGGGGGGAAAGACATTCAGTACTTC.

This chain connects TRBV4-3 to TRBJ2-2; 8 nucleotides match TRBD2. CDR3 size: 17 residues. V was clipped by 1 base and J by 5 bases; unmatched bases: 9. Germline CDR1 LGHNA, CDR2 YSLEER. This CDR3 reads CASSQGRGGSFTGELFF. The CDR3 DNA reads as TGCGCCAGCAGCCAAGGCCGCGGGGGGTCCTTTACCGGGGAGCTGTTTTTT.

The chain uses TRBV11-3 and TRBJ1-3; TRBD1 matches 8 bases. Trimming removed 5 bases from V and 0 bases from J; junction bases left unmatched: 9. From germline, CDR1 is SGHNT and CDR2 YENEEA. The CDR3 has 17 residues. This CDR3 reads CASSIGTGSYSGNTIYF. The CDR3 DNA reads TGTGCCAGCAGCATCGGGACAGGCAGTTACTCTGGAAACACCATATATTTT.

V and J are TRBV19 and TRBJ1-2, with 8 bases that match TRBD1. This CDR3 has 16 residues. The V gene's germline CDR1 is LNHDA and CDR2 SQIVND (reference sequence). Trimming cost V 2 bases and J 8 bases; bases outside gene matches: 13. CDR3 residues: CASSITGQALSDGYTF. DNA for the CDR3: TGTGCCAGTAGTATAACGGGACAGGCCCTTTCTGACGGCTACACCTTC.

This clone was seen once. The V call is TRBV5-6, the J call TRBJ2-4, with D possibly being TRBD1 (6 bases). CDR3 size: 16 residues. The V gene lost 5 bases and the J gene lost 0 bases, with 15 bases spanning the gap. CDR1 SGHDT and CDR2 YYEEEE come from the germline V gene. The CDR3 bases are TGTGCCAGCAGTCGGGATGGGGGCGGAGCCAAAAACATTCAGTACTTC. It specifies CASSRDGGGAKNIQYF.

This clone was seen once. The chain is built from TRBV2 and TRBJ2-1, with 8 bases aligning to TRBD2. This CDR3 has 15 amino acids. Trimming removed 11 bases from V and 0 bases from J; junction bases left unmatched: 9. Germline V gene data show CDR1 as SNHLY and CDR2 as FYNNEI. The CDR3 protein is CAGTSGESSYNEQFF. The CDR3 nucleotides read TGTGCCGGAACTAGCGGAGAGAGCTCCTACAATGAGCAGTTCTTC.

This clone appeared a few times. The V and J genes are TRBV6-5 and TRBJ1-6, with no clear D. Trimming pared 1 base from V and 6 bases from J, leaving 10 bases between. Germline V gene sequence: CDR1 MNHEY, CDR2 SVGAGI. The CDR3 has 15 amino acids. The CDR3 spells CASSYYRESNSPLHF. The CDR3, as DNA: TGTGCCAGCAGTTACTACCGGGAGTCTAATTCACCCCTCCACTTT.

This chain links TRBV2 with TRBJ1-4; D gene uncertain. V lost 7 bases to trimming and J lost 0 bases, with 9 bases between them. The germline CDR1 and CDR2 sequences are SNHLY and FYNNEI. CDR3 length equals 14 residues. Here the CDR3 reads CASNTMATNEKLFF. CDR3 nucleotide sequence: TGTGCCAGCAACACAATGGCAACTAATGAAAAACTGTTTTTT.

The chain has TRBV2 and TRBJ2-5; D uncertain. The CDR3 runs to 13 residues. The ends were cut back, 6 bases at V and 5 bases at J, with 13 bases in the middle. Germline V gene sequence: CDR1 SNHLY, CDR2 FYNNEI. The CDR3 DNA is TGTGCCAGCAGCGTAAACGGGTGGGAGACCCAGTACTTC. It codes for CASSVNGWETQYF.

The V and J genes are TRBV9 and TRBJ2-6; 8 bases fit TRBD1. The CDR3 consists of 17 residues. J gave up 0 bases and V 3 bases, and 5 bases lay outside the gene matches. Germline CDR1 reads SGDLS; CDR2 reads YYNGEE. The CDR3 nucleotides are TGTGCCAGCAGCGAGGGGACAGGCTTCTCTGGGGCCAACGTCCTGACTTTC. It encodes CASSEGTGFSGANVLTF. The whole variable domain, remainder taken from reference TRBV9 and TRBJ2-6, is DSGVTQTPKHLITATGQRVTLRCSPRSGDLSVYWYQQSLDQGLQFLIQYYNGEERAKGNILERFSAQQFPDLHSELNLSSLELGDSALYFCASSEGTGFSGANVLTFGAGSRLTVL.

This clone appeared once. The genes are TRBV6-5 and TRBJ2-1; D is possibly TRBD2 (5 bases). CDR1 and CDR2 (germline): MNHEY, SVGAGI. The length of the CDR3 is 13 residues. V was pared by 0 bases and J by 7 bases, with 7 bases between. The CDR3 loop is CASSYSRENEQFF. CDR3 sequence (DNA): TGTGCCAGCAGTTACTCGAGGGAAAATGAGCAGTTCTTC.

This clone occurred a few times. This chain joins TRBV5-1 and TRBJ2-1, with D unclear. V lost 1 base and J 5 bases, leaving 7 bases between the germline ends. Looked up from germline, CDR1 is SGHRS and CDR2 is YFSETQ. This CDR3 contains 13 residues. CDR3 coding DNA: TGCGCCAGCAGCTTGCCTACTCACAATGAGCAGTTCTTC. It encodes CASSLPTHNEQFF.

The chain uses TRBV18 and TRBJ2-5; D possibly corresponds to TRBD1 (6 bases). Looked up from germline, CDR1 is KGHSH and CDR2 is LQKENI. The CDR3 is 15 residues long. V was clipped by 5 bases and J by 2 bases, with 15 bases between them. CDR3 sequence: CASSSLYGQQETQYF. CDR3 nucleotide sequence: TGTGCCAGCTCATCCCTTTATGGACAGCAAGAGACCCAGTACTTC.

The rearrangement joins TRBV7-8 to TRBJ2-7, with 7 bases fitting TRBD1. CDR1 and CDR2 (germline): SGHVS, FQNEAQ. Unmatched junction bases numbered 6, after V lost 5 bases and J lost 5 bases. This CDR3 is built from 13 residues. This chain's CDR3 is CASSLDRANEQYF. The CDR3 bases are TGTGCCAGCAGCCTCGACAGGGCCAACGAGCAGTACTTC.

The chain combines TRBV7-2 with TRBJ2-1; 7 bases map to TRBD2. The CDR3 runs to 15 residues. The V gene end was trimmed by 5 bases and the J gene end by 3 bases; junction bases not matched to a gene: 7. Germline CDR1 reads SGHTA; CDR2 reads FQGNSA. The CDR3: CASSQDTGGYNEQFF. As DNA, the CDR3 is TGTGCCAGCAGCCAAGACACGGGGGGCTACAATGAGCAGTTCTTC.